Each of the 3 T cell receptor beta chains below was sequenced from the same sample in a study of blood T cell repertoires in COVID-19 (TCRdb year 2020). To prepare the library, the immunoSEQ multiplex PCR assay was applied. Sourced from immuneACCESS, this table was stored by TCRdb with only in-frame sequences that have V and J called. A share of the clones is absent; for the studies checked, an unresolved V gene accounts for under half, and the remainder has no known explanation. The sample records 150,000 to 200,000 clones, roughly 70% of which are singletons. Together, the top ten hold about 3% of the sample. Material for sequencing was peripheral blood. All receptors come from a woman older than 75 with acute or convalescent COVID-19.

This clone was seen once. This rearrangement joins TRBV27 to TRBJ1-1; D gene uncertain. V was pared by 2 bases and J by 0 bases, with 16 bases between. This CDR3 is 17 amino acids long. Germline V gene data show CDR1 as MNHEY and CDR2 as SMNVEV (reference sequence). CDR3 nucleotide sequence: TGTGCCAGCAGTTTAAAAGGAGTCGGGGATTTGAACACTGAAGCTTTCTTT. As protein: CASSLKGVGDLNTEAFF.

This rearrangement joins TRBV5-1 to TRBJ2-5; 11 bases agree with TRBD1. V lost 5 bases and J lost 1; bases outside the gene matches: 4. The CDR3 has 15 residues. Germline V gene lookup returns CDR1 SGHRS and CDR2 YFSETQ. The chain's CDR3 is CASSADRGLQETQYF. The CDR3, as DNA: TGCGCCAGCAGTGCGGACAGGGGGCTCCAAGAGACCCAGTACTTC.

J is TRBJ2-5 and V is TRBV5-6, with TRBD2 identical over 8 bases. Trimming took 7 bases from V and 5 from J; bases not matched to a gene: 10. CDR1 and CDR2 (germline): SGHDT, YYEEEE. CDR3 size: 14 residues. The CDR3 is CASERERRGETQYF. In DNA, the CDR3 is TGTGCCAGCGAGCGGGAGCGGCGGGGGGAGACCCAGTACTTC.